The 25 T cell receptor beta chains reported below all come from one sample, sequenced in a study of human T cells and chemical hapten exposure. The time point was: patch test 1, 2 weeks after DPC sensitization. As for treatment: therapeutic diphenylcyclopropenone sensitization with weekly scalp DPC. TCRdb reprocessed the RACE reads with MiXCR, giving one entry per CDR3 protein. The sample has 150,000 to 200,000 distinct CDR3 sequences; around 13% are singletons. Sequencing used whole blood, obtained in connection with sensitization to the hapten diphenylcyclopropenone (DPC). The source is a woman aged 25 to 39 with alopecia areata. Some clones in this sample may be carry-over from other donors' samples.

This chain connects TRBV30 to TRBJ2-1; a possible D gene is TRBD2 (6 bases). Germline values: CDR1 GTSNPN, CDR2 SVGIG (reference sequence). The V end lost 7 bases, the J end lost 1 base, and 14 bases lay between the germline ends. The CDR3 loop spans 14 amino acids. CDR3 in DNA: TGTGCCTCTCGGAGGCGGGATTCCTACAATGAGCAGTTCTTC. It codes for CASRRRDSYNEQFF.

This clonotype was picked up many times. The chain couples TRBV28 to TRBJ1-1; D gene uncertain. Germline-derived CDR1 and CDR2 are MDHEN and SYDVKM. The CDR3 extends over 13 amino acids. Trimming took off 2 bases at V and 5 bases at J, with 9 bases between the two ends. CDR3 DNA sequence: TGTGCCAGCAGTTTAATTTCCCCAACTGAAGCTTTCTTT. Translated: CASSLISPTEAFF.

This clonotype showed up just a few times. V is TRBV20-1 and J is TRBJ2-1, with a tentative D call TRBD2 (5 bases). V dropped 3 bases and J dropped 0 bases, with 12 bases sitting between them. The CDR3 contains 15 residues. Germline CDR1 is DFQATT and CDR2 is SNEGSKA (reference sequence). CDR3 residues: CSARALARSYNEQFF. The CDR3 DNA follows: TGCAGTGCTAGGGCCTTAGCGCGCTCCTACAATGAGCAGTTCTTC.

In its sample, this clonotype was seen a few times. The gene calls are TRBV7-9 and TRBJ2-1; D uncertain. V lost 6 bases, J lost 2 bases, and 11 bases lay in between. The CDR3 length is 14 residues. CDR1 and CDR2 (germline): SEHNR, FQNEAQ (reference sequence). CDR3 nucleotide sequence: TGTGCCAGCAGTTCTGTAACGCCCTACAATGAGCAGTTCTTC. This codes for CASSSVTPYNEQFF. The entire variable domain, with the rest obtained from reference TRBV7-9 and TRBJ2-1, is as follows: DTGVSQNPRHKITKRGQNVTFRCDPISEHNRLYWYRQTLGQGPEFLTYFQNEAQLEKSRLLSDRFSAERPKGSFSTLEIQRTEQGDSAMYLCASSSVTPYNEQFFGPGTRLTVL.

The chain joins TRBV6-2 or TRBV6-3 to TRBJ2-2; D ambiguous. Trimming cost V 5 bases and J 11 bases, with 9 bases left between them. Germline lookup yields CDR1 MNHEY and CDR2 SVGEGT. There are 11 residues in the CDR3. The CDR3, as DNA: TGTGCCAGCAGTCCCCGCACCGAGCTGTTTTTT. Its protein is CASSPRTELFF.

This clonotype was picked up many times. The chain recombines TRBV4-2 with TRBJ2-1; 11 bases map to TRBD2. The CDR3 is made up of 17 amino acids. The V segment lost 4 bases and the J segment 0 bases; nucleotides outside the gene matches: 5. From germline, CDR1 is LGHNA and CDR2 YNFKEQ. CDR3 in DNA: TGTGCCAGCAGCCGGATCCTAGCGGGGGGCTCCTACAATGAGCAGTTCTTC. Protein sequence: CASSRILAGGSYNEQFF.

V usage is TRBV9 and J usage is TRBJ2-2; 10 nucleotides agree with TRBD2. Losses at the gene ends were 3 bases for V and 6 bases for J; bases not matched to a gene: 2. This CDR3 is built from 14 residues. The germline CDR1 and CDR2 sequences are SGDLS and YYNGEE. CDR3 in amino acids: CASSEGLASGELFF. CDR3 DNA sequence: TGTGCCAGCAGCGAGGGACTAGCGTCCGGGGAGCTGTTTTTT.

This clonotype was detected ten times or more. The rearrangement uses TRBV28 and TRBJ1-2; no clear D gene. Germline assignment: CDR1 MDHEN and CDR2 SYDVKM. CDR3 size: 11 residues. The V and J ends lost 3 bases and 3 bases respectively, with 2 bases between them. The CDR3 loop reads CASSFDYGYTF. The CDR3 DNA reads as TGTGCCAGCAGTTTCGACTATGGCTACACCTTC.

This clonotype has just a few counts. The genes are TRBV2 and TRBJ1-4; D possibly corresponds to TRBD1 (5 bases). The CDR3 extends over 17 amino acids. Trimming cost V 6 bases and J 3 bases, with 20 bases left between them. CDR1 and CDR2 (germline): SNHLY, FYNNEI. The CDR3 protein is CASSLRQPYRPNEKLFF. CDR3 DNA: TGTGCCAGCAGCCTAAGACAGCCTTATAGACCTAATGAAAAACTGTTTTTT.

This sequence joins TRBV5-1 and TRBJ1-4; D is undetermined. Trimming shortened V by 0 bases and J by 5 bases, and 8 bases separated the two germline ends. Germline-derived CDR1 and CDR2 are SGHRS and YFSETQ. The length of the CDR3 is 14 residues. As DNA, the CDR3 is TGCGCCAGCAGCTTGGGAGGCCCCAATGAAAAACTGTTTTTT. Its protein product is CASSLGGPNEKLFF.

This rearrangement joins TRBV6-5 to TRBJ2-5, with a weak D call TRBD2 (6 bases). Trimming cost V 6 bases and J 0 bases, with 14 bases left between them. CDR1 and CDR2 from the germline V gene are MNHEY and SVGAGI. This CDR3 region has 15 residues. This CDR3 reads CASSLGAGNQETQYF. The CDR3 DNA is TGTGCCAGCAGCCTCGGAGCGGGTAACCAAGAGACCCAGTACTTC.

The chain uses TRBV3-1 and TRBJ1-4; 10 nucleotides align to TRBD1. The CDR3 totals 16 residues. The germline gives CDR1 LGHDT, CDR2 YNNKEL (reference sequence). The J segment lost 5 bases and the V segment lost 5 bases, leaving 8 bases of the junction unmatched. The CDR3 reads CASSTIWGQGNEKLFF. CDR3 nucleotide sequence: TGTGCCAGCAGCACCATCTGGGGACAGGGGAATGAAAAACTGTTTTTT. Supplemented by reference TRBV3-1 and TRBJ1-4, the full variable domain reads DTAVSQTPKYLVTQMGNDKSIKCEQNLGHDTMYWYKQDSKKFLKIMFSYNNKELIINETVPNRFSPKSPDKAHLNLHINSLELGDSAVYFCASSTIWGQGNEKLFFGSGTQLSVL.

About this clonotype: At one boundary the junction diverges from the germline segment, which might be a read error. V and J are TRBV28 and TRBJ2-7, with 8 positions matching TRBD2. The CDR3 covers 14 residues. Looked up from germline, CDR1 is MDHEN and CDR2 is SYDVKM. CDR3 in DNA: TGTGCTAGCAGTTTCTCGGGACTAGCCTACGAGCAGTACTTC. Amino acids: CASSFSGLAYEQYF.

This clonotype was detected only a few times. The chain links TRBV20-1 to TRBJ1-2; D possibly corresponds to TRBD1 (5 bases). CDR1 is DFQATT, CDR2 SNEGSKA, per germline (reference sequence). Trimming stripped 2 bases from V and 6 bases from J, with 13 bases between. The CDR3 totals 13 residues. CDR3 residues: CSARSGEADGYTF. CDR3 DNA sequence: TGCAGTGCTAGATCGGGGGAAGCGGATGGCTACACCTTC.

This clonotype showed up many times. This chain links TRBV29-1 with TRBJ1-4, with D perhaps matching TRBD1 (5 bases). V gave up 4 bases and J gave up 5 bases, with 14 bases separating them. The CDR3 has 14 residues. Per germline, CDR1 SQVTM and CDR2 ANQGSEA. CDR3: CSVGEGTQNEKLFF. The CDR3 DNA follows: TGCAGCGTTGGGGAAGGGACTCAAAATGAAAAACTGTTTTTT. Filled out from reference TRBV29-1 and TRBJ1-4, the complete variable domain reads SAVISQKPSRDICQRGTSLTIQCQVDSQVTMMFWYRQQPGQSLTLIATANQGSEATYESGFVIDKFPISRPNLTFSTLTVSNMSPEDSSIYLCSVGEGTQNEKLFFGSGTQLSVL.

This clonotype showed up many times. The rearrangement links TRBV6-4 to TRBJ1-6, with 9 bases aligning to TRBD1. This CDR3 comprises 12 residues. Trimming removed 8 bases from V and 8 bases from J; junction bases left unmatched: 1. In germline, CDR1 is MRHNA, CDR2 SNTAGT. CDR3 DNA: TGTGCCAGCCGACAGGGGGATTCACCCCTCCACTTT. It codes for CASRQGDSPLHF.

This clonotype was recorded at least ten times. The chain employs TRBV7-9 and TRBJ1-3, with D perhaps matching TRBD1 (5 bases). The CDR3 spans 16 residues. V was cut by 5 bases and J by 0 bases, with 14 bases left in between. The germline V gene has CDR1 SEHNR and CDR2 FQNEAQ (reference sequence). CDR3 bases: TGTGCCAGCAGCGGGCGACAGATTTTCTCTGGAAACACCATATATTTT. Translated, it gives CASSGRQIFSGNTIYF.

This clonotype came up a few times. This chain joins TRBV27 and TRBJ2-3; possibly TRBD1 or TRBD2 for D (5 bases each). V was trimmed by 7 bases and J by 9 bases, leaving 11 bases between them. Germline V gene sequence: CDR1 MNHEY, CDR2 SMNVEV (reference sequence). The CDR3 loop spans 11 amino acids. The CDR3 region has the DNA TGTGCCAGCAAGGGGAGCGTAACGCAGTATTTT. Amino acids: CASKGSVTQYF.

This clonotype showed up many times. The chain uses TRBV28 and TRBJ2-1, with 13 positions matching TRBD2. Germline V gives CDR1 MDHEN, CDR2 SYDVKM. The CDR3 consists of 16 residues. With 6 bases clipped from V and 8 bases from J, the junction kept 10 bases outside the gene matches. The CDR3 loop is CASRHRGLAGAYEQFF. CDR3 nucleotide sequence: TGTGCCAGCAGACATCGTGGACTAGCGGGAGCTTATGAGCAGTTCTTC.

This clonotype was observed a few times. V and J are TRBV5-1 and TRBJ1-1, with 7 bases identical to TRBD1. The CDR3 sequence is 16 residues long. With 1 base clipped from V and 4 bases from J, the junction kept 10 bases outside the gene matches. Germline lookup yields CDR1 SGHRS and CDR2 YFSETQ. CDR3 protein: CASSLSDRDLVTEAFF. CDR3 DNA sequence: TGCGCCAGCAGCTTGAGCGACAGGGATCTGGTCACTGAAGCTTTCTTT.

V is TRBV7-9 and J is TRBJ2-7; D is tentatively TRBD1 or TRBD2 (5 bases each). Germline lookup yields CDR1 SEHNR and CDR2 FQNEAQ (reference sequence). This CDR3 has 17 amino acids. Trimming took off 1 base at V and 0 bases at J, with 16 bases between the two ends. The DNA for the CDR3 is TGTGCCAGCAGCTTAGGGGGGTCCCCAGGGAGCTCCTACGAGCAGTACTTC. Its translation is CASSLGGSPGSSYEQYF.

At least ten counts were recorded for this clonotype. The chain employs TRBV7-3 and TRBJ2-2; D tentatively reads TRBD1 or TRBD2 (5 bases each). Germline V CDR1 and CDR2: SGHTA, FQGTGA. The CDR3 is made up of 15 amino acids. V dropped 3 bases and J dropped 3 bases, with 11 bases sitting between them. The CDR3 here is CASSFGTSHTGELFF. The CDR3, as DNA: TGTGCCAGCAGCTTTGGGACCTCCCACACCGGGGAGCTGTTTTTT.

This clonotype was found many times. The chain combines TRBV11-2 with TRBJ2-7; 7 bases are shared with TRBD1. Germline CDR1 is SGHAT and CDR2 is FQNNGV. Germline trimming cut 5 bases from V and 7 bases from J; bases unmatched to any gene: 11. The CDR3 sequence is 14 residues long. The CDR3 sequence: CASSPQSTGFEQYF. CDR3 in DNA: TGTGCCAGCAGCCCACAATCGACAGGGTTTGAGCAGTACTTC.

In its sample, this clonotype was seen many times. CDR3 sequence: CASSTIGGSYEQYF. The CDR3 DNA follows: TGTGCCAGCAGTACTATCGGGGGGTCCTACGAGCAGTACTTC. The chain links TRBV6-1 to TRBJ2-7, with 7 bases identical to TRBD2. CDR3 size: 14 residues. The junction had 5 bases not matched to a gene; V was cut back by 5 bases and J by 1 base. CDR1 and CDR2 from the germline V gene are MNHNS and SASEGT.

This rearrangement joins TRBV28 to TRBJ1-2, with D hard to call. Germline CDR1 and CDR2: MDHEN and SYDVKM. V lost 4 bases, J lost 2 bases, and 8 bases lay in between. This CDR3 comprises 13 residues. CDR3 bases: TGTGCCAGCAGTTCTCCCAGAAACTATGGCTACACCTTC. It translates to CASSSPRNYGYTF.